This TCR beta chain was sequenced during a study of shared clonotypes between healthy human individuals. About the research overall: Each donor had three CD4 naive, three CD4 memory, two CD8 naive and one CD8 memory plate.

There are 14 residues in the CDR3. V was trimmed by 3 bases and J by 1 base, leaving 10 bases between them. Germline V gives CDR1 SGHDT, CDR2 YYEEEE. The deep-level immunoSEQ assay was used. Using about 190 ng DNA, about 30,000 T cell genomes, the sorted-subset replicate PCRs were run. Here immunoSEQ multiplex PCR was the method, and the copy in TCRdb shows in-frame clones only, minus some. The sample consists of some 2.1 million clones, around 95% of them appearing once. The specimen sequenced was naive CD4+ T cells sorted from blood. Subset described: CD45RA+ positively selected. This TCR was sampled from a man aged 18 to 35 in good health. V is TRBV5-6 and J is TRBJ1-1; D unresolved. The CDR3 spells CASSSGLRNTEAFF. In nucleotides, the CDR3 is TGTGCCAGCAGCTCCGGACTGCGGAACACTGAAGCTTTCTTT.